Below are 28 T cell receptor beta chains sequenced from a single sample in a study of T cells in Graves' hyperthyroidism and ophthalmopathy. The TCR beta CDR3 regions underwent amplification using RNA transcripts as the source. Initially, a first-round RT-PCR of the TCR CDR3 employed the HTBI primer set. Using its own MiXCR run on the multiplex PCR reads, TCRdb lists one record per CDR3 protein. The sample consists of over 650,000 distinct CDR3 sequences, 45% of them appearing once. The sample was peripheral blood or thyroid tissue (not recorded which). The receptors come from an adult man with Graves' disease, either hyperthyroidism or ophthalmopathy (not recorded which).

The chain is built from TRBV20-1 and TRBJ1-5; 10 bases map to TRBD1. Germline-derived CDR1 and CDR2 are DFQATT and SNEGSKA (reference sequence). V gave up 3 bases and J gave up 0 bases; unmatched junction bases: 2. This CDR3 has 15 amino acids. The CDR3 coding sequence is TGCAGTGCTAGCGGGGACAGGGGTAGCAATCAGCCCCAGCATTTT. The encoded protein is CSASGDRGSNQPQHF.

This clonotype was detected a few times. The CDR3 region has the DNA TGTGCCAGCAGTCCCTCCCCCGGCAATCAGCCCCAGCATTTT. It encodes CASSPSPGNQPQHF. The chain employs TRBV12-3 or TRBV12-4 and TRBJ1-5; D unclear. The CDR3 sequence is 14 residues long. Trimming left V 5 bases short and J 2 bases short, with 10 bases between.

This clonotype was seen a single time. A much larger clone lies a single base off, so this may be a read error. The chain recombines TRBV20-1 with TRBJ1-5; D might be TRBD1 (6 bases). This CDR3 region has 14 residues. The germline gives CDR1 DFQATT, CDR2 SNEGSKA (reference sequence). The DNA for the CDR3 is TGCAGTGCCTTGACAGGTTATAGCAATCGGCCCCAGCATTTT. It is translated as CSALTGYSNRPQHF.

Many counts were recorded for this clonotype. V is TRBV29-1 and J is TRBJ2-7, with D maybe TRBD2 (6 bases). The CDR3 spans 14 residues. In germline, CDR1 is SQVTM, CDR2 ANQGSEA. Deletions cut 3 bases from V and 6 bases from J, with 18 bases between. The CDR3 region is CSVDGSNGGSEQYF. The CDR3 DNA follows: TGCAGCGTTGATGGCTCCAACGGAGGGAGCGAGCAGTACTTC.

This clonotype was seen once. The genes are TRBV7-8 and TRBJ1-1; D remains unclear. CDR1 is SGHVS, CDR2 FQNEAQ, per germline. V was pared by 2 bases and J by 0 bases, with 16 bases between. CDR3 length: 17 amino acids. The CDR3 here is CASSLYIGEPMNTEAFF. In nucleotides, the CDR3 is TGTGCCAGCAGCTTATATATTGGGGAGCCCATGAACACTGAAGCTTTCTTT.

The chain uses TRBV11-2 and TRBJ2-7; D perhaps matches TRBD1 (9 bases). With 2 bases removed from V and 7 bases from J, the gap between germline ends came to 21 bases. The CDR3 covers 16 residues. Germline V CDR1 and CDR2: SGHAT, FQNNGV. In nucleotides, the CDR3 is TGTGCCAGCAGCTTACGGGGGGGGACAGGGACCGCGGAGCAGTACTTC. This codes for CASSLRGGTGTAEQYF.

The chain combines TRBV10-3 with TRBJ2-7, with no clear D. The CDR3 is 13 amino acids. V shed 4 bases and J shed 5 bases, with 12 bases lying between them. Per the germline V gene, CDR1 is ENHRY and CDR2 is SYGVKD. The CDR3 nucleotides are TGTGCCATCAGTGTGACGGCTGGGGACGAGCAGTACTTC. Amino acid sequence: CAISVTAGDEQYF.

This clonotype turned up a few times. The chain carries TRBV20-1 and TRBJ1-1; TRBD1 agrees at 7 bases. Germline values: CDR1 DFQATT, CDR2 SNEGSKA (reference sequence). V gave up 5 bases and J gave up 1 base; unmatched junction bases: 10. The CDR3 contains 15 residues. The CDR3 reads CSAPRAGQKNTEAFF. CDR3 DNA: TGCAGTGCTCCTCGAGCGGGACAGAAGAACACTGAAGCTTTCTTT.

V and J are TRBV10-3 and TRBJ1-6, with 9 bases aligning to TRBD1. Per the germline V gene, CDR1 is ENHRY and CDR2 is SYGVKD. After removal of 6 bases from V and 7 bases from J, the junction contained 7 bases not matched to a gene. This CDR3 spans 15 amino acids. DNA for the CDR3: TGTGCCATCAGGGGGGTTGGACAGGGGAATTCACCCCTCCACTTT. Its protein product is CAIRGVGQGNSPLHF.

This clonotype has a handful of counts. This chain uses TRBV20-1 with TRBJ2-7, with 12 bases identical to TRBD2. Looked up from germline, CDR1 is DFQATT and CDR2 is SNEGSKA (reference sequence). The V and J ends lost 0 bases and 6 bases, in that order; junction bases with no gene match: 6. CDR3 length: 15 residues. The CDR3 here is CSARDSGLAGPEQYF. The CDR3 coding sequence is TGCAGTGCTAGAGATAGCGGACTAGCGGGACCCGAGCAGTACTTC.

V is TRBV11-3 and J is TRBJ2-5; 11 nucleotides line up with TRBD2. The trim removed 6 bases at V and 2 bases at J, leaving 5 bases unmatched. From germline, CDR1 is SGHNT and CDR2 YENEEA. CDR3 length equals 15 residues. CDR3 loop: CASSYVAGGQETQYF. The CDR3 bases are TGTGCCAGCAGTTACGTAGCGGGGGGGCAAGAGACCCAGTACTTC.

The genes are TRBV7-9 and TRBJ2-5, with 9 bases lining up with TRBD1. V shed 8 bases, J shed 5 bases, and the junction held 12 bases outside the gene matches. Germline lookup yields CDR1 SEHNR and CDR2 FQNEAQ (reference sequence). This CDR3 has 15 residues. The CDR3 sequence is CASRTDRGSVETQYF. The DNA for the CDR3 is TGTGCCAGCCGAACGGACAGGGGATCGGTGGAGACCCAGTACTTC.

This clonotype was counted a few times. The gene calls are TRBV7-2 and TRBJ2-7; weak D call: TRBD1 (6 bases). The CDR3 has 14 amino acids. V lost 7 bases and J lost 0, with 13 bases in between. Germline V CDR1 and CDR2: SGHTA, FQGNSA. The CDR3 nucleotides read TGTGCCAGCACCTACAGGGCGAGCTCCTACGAGCAGTACTTC. This sequence encodes CASTYRASSYEQYF.

This clonotype was detected many times. V usage is TRBV2 and J usage is TRBJ2-7, with TRBD1 matching 7 bases. Germline V CDR1 and CDR2: SNHLY, FYNNEI. The V segment lost 4 bases and the J segment 6 bases; nucleotides outside the gene matches: 3. The CDR3 consists of 12 residues. The CDR3 DNA reads TGTGCCAGCAGTGCACAGGGGCCCGAGCAGTACTTC. Translating it yields CASSAQGPEQYF. Filled out from reference TRBV2 and TRBJ2-7, the complete variable domain reads EPEVTQTPSHQVTQMGQEVILRCVPISNHLYFYWYRQILGQKVEFLVSFYNNEISEKSEIFDDQFSVERPDGSNFTLKIRSTKLEDSAMYFCASSAQGPEQYFGPGTRLTVT.

The chain links TRBV29-1 to TRBJ1-2; D possibly corresponds to TRBD1 (6 bases). Trimming shortened V by 8 bases and J by 4 bases, and 17 bases separated the two germline ends. Germline CDR1 SQVTM, CDR2 ANQGSEA. The CDR3 contains 13 residues. Written as DNA, the CDR3 is TGCAGCTTAAATAACAGGGTGATCTATGGCTACACCTTC. This translates into CSLNNRVIYGYTF.

Regarding this clonotype: The conserved final phenylalanine or tryptophan is absent from the CDR3, which likely points to a read error. The DNA is omitted, as the CDR3 cannot be located on it reliably, and the CDR3 follows TCRdb's listing. V is TRBV2 and J is TRBJ2-6; no check of the table's D call, TRBD1, against the DNA was made. Germline V gives CDR1 SNHLY, CDR2 FYNNEI. The CDR3 spans 11 amino acids, including both terminal residues. The CDR3 spells CASSLGQLANT.

Remarks on this clonotype: The junction does not match germline at one end; this may be a read error. The V gene is TRBV24-1, the J gene TRBJ1-2, with no clear D. Germline loops: CDR1 KGHDR, CDR2 SFDVKD. This CDR3 is built from 9 residues. This CDR3 reads CDTDYGYTF. The CDR3 DNA follows: TGTGACACCGACTATGGCTACACCTTC.

There are a few counts of this clonotype. The chain joins TRBV19 to TRBJ2-2; 9 positions match TRBD1. Germline V lookup: CDR1 LNHDA, CDR2 SQIVND (reference sequence). Trimming removed 5 bases from V and 3 bases from J; junction bases left unmatched: 4. The CDR3 spans 15 residues. The CDR3: CASSARDRDTGELFF. CDR3 in DNA: TGTGCCAGTAGTGCCCGGGACAGGGACACCGGGGAGCTGTTTTTT.

The chain couples TRBV20-1 to TRBJ2-7, with D tentatively TRBD1 or TRBD2 (6 bases each). This CDR3 region has 13 residues. Between the trimmed V and J ends, which lost 0 bases and 7 bases, there was a span of 13 bases. Germline CDR1 and CDR2: DFQATT and SNEGSKA (reference sequence). The CDR3 DNA reads as TGCAGTGCTAGAGATTCGGGGGCAAGGGAGCAGTACTTC. Its translation: CSARDSGAREQYF.

This clonotype occurred many times. The chain employs TRBV20-1 and TRBJ2-7; TRBD2 is a possible D gene (6 bases). With 3 bases removed from V and 3 bases from J, the gap between germline ends came to 15 bases. This CDR3 region has 14 residues. Germline loops: CDR1 DFQATT, CDR2 SNEGSKA (reference sequence). CDR3 DNA: TGCAGTGCTAGGCGCCTTCAAGCGGGCTACGAGCAGTACTTC. Amino acids: CSARRLQAGYEQYF.

V is TRBV9 and J is TRBJ1-2, with no clear D. This CDR3 contains 14 residues. V was clipped by 5 bases and J by 3 bases, with 14 bases between them. Germline V lookup: CDR1 SGDLS, CDR2 YYNGEE. CDR3 coding DNA: TGTGCCAGCAGGGCCCAAACACGGGACTATGGCTACACCTTC. It specifies CASRAQTRDYGYTF.

This clonotype has ten or more counts. The chain carries TRBV24-1 and TRBJ1-2, with TRBD1 identical over 9 bases. CDR3 size: 15 residues. The germline V gene encodes CDR1 KGHDR and CDR2 SFDVKD. The V gene end was trimmed by 4 bases and the J gene end by 3 bases; junction bases not matched to a gene: 5. The CDR3 loop is CATSEADRGDYGYTF. The CDR3 DNA is TGTGCCACCAGTGAAGCTGACAGGGGGGACTATGGCTACACCTTC.

The rearrangement uses TRBV7-2 and TRBJ1-1; D unclear. CDR1 and CDR2 (germline): SGHTA, FQGNSA. This CDR3 region has 13 residues. The V and J ends lost 5 bases and 11 bases respectively, with 18 bases between them. CDR3 in amino acids: CASSAVVHGAAFF. The CDR3 bases are TGTGCCAGCAGCGCTGTGGTCCACGGCGCGGCTTTCTTT.

This chain links TRBV20-1 with TRBJ1-6; possible D gene TRBD1, 6 bases. Trimming shortened V by 3 bases and J by 2 bases, and 8 bases separated the two germline ends. Germline V gene sequence: CDR1 DFQATT, CDR2 SNEGSKA (reference sequence). This CDR3 has 14 residues. CDR3 DNA sequence: TGCAGTGCTAGGGGGGACACCTATAATTCACCCCTCCACTTT. The encoded protein is CSARGDTYNSPLHF.

This clonotype has a count of ten or more. The rearrangement uses TRBV20-1 and TRBJ2-5, with 12 bases fitting TRBD2. The CDR3 spans 13 residues. J lost 4 bases, V lost 5 bases, and 2 bases had no gene match. Per germline, CDR1 DFQATT and CDR2 SNEGSKA (reference sequence). CDR3: CSAPSGGGETQYF. As DNA, the CDR3 is TGCAGTGCTCCTAGCGGGGGGGGAGAGACCCAGTACTTC.

Ten or more counts support this clonotype. V and J are TRBV7-9 and TRBJ2-5; D ambiguous. Germline V gives CDR1 SEHNR, CDR2 FQNEAQ (reference sequence). This CDR3 spans 11 amino acids. V was trimmed by 5 bases and J by 5 bases, leaving 6 bases between them. The CDR3 here is CASSESETQYF. The DNA of the CDR3 is TGTGCCAGCAGCGAGAGCGAGACCCAGTACTTC.

In this sample, this clonotype turned up many times. The chain recombines TRBV7-8 with TRBJ1-2; possible D gene TRBD1, 6 bases. V was trimmed by 8 bases and J by 4 bases, leaving 20 bases between them. This CDR3 comprises 15 residues. The V gene's germline CDR1 is SGHVS and CDR2 FQNEAQ. CDR3 in DNA: TGTGCCAGCGTCCGGGACAACTACGCTAGCTATGGCTACACCTTC. Translated, it gives CASVRDNYASYGYTF.

The chain recombines TRBV9 with TRBJ2-2; no firm D call. V was clipped by 0 bases and J by 1 base, with 4 bases between them. This CDR3 contains 14 residues. In germline, CDR1 is SGDLS, CDR2 YYNGEE. The CDR3 coding sequence is TGTGCCAGCAGCGTAGTGCTGAACACCGGGGAGCTGTTTTTT. This encodes CASSVVLNTGELFF.